This T cell receptor (beta chain) was documented in a study of shared clonotypes between healthy human individuals. Study findings and constraints: Several donors held about 4.5% of naive CD4 clonotypes in common.

Of note for this clone: Its target is unknown.

There were no recent acute infections or vaccinations among the donors, who were healthy HIV-negative adults. The CDR3 sequence is 14 residues long. Germline values: CDR1 SGHAT, CDR2 FQNNGV. V shed 4 bases and J shed 2 bases, with 11 bases lying between them. Deep-level settings were used for running the assay. Assay used: immunoSEQ multiplex PCR; TCRdb lists only in-frame clones, some missing. This sample has 2,100,000 or so clones, with 90% to 96% found just once. The gene calls are TRBV11-2 and TRBJ2-5; D gene ambiguous. This receptor was obtained from a man in his late teens or twenties in good health. Sequences were obtained from naive CD4+ T cells sorted from blood. Stated subset: CD45RA+ positively selected. DNA for the CDR3: TGTGCCAGCAGCTCCCGGGCACCTCAAGAGACCCAGTACTTC. It codes for CASSSRAPQETQYF.